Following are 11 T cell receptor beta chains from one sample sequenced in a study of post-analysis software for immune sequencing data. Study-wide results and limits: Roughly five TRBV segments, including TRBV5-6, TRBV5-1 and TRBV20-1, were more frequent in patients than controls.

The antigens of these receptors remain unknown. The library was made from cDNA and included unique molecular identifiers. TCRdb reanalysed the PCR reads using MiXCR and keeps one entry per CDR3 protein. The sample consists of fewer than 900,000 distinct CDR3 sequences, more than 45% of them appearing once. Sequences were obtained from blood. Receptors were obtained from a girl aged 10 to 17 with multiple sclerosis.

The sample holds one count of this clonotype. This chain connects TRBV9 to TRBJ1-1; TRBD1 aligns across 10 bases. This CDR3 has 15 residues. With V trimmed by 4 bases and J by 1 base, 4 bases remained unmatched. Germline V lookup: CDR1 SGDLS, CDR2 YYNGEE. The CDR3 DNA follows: TGTGCCAGCAGCCCGGGGGACAGGGGGAACACTGAAGCTTTCTTT. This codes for CASSPGDRGNTEAFF.

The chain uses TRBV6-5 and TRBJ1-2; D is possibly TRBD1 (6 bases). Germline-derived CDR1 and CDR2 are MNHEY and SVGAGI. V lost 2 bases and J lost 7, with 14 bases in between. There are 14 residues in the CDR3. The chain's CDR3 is CASSYGGGGGGYTF. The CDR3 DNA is TGTGCCAGCAGTTACGGGGGAGGGGGTGGTGGCTACACCTTC.

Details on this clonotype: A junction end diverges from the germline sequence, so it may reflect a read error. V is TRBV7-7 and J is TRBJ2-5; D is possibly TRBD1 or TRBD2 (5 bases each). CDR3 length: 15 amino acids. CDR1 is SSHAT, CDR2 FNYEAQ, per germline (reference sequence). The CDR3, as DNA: TGTGCTAGCAGCTTAGACCGGGGACCGCAAGAGACCCAGTACTTC. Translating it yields CASSLDRGPQETQYF.

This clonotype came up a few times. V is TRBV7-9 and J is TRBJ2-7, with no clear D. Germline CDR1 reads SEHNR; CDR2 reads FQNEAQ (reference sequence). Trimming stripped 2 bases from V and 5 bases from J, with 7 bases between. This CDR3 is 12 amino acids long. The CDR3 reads CASSLQIHEQYF. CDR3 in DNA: TGTGCCAGCAGCTTACAGATCCACGAGCAGTACTTC.

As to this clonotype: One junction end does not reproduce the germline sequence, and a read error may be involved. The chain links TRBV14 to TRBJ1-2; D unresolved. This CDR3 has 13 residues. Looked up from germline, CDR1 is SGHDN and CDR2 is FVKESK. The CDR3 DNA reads TGTGCCAGCAGCCAGTGGCATGCCTATGGCTCCACCTTC. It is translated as CASSQWHAYGSTF.

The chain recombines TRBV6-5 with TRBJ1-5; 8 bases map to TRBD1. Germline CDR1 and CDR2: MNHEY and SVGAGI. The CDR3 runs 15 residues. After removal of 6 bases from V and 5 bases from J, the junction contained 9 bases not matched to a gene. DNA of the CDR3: TGTGCCAGCAGCCCCGGACAGGGTGGGGATCAGCCCCAGCATTTT. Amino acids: CASSPGQGGDQPQHF.

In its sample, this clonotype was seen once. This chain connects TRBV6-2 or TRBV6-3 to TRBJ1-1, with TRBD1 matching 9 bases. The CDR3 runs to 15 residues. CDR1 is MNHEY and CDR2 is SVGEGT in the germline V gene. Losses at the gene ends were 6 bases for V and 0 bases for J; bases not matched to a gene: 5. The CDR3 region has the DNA TGTGCCAGCAGGACCGGACAGGGGATGAACACTGAAGCTTTCTTT. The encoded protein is CASRTGQGMNTEAFF.

CDR3 sequence reads: CASSPSIAGLAGGYGQYF. The CDR3 nucleotides read TGTGCCAGCAGCCCCAGTATAGCCGGACTAGCGGGAGGCTACGGGCAGTACTTC. The chain recombines TRBV6-2 or TRBV6-3 with TRBJ2-4; 14 nucleotides agree with TRBD2. The CDR3 loop spans 18 amino acids. The trim removed 6 bases at V and 13 bases at J, leaving 20 bases unmatched. Germline CDR1 and CDR2: MNHEY and SVGEGT.

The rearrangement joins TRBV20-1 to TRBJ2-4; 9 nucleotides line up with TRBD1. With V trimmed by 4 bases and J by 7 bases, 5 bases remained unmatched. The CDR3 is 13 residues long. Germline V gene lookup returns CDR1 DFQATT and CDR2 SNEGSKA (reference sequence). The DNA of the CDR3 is TGCAGTGCTACGACAGGGGGTGGGAACATTCAGTACTTC. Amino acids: CSATTGGGNIQYF.

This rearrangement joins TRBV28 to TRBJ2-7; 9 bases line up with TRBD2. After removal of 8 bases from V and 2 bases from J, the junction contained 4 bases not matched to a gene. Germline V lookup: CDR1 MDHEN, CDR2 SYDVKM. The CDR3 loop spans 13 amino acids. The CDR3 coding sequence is TGTGCCAGCCGAATAGCGGGAGCCTACGAGCAGTACTTC. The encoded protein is CASRIAGAYEQYF.

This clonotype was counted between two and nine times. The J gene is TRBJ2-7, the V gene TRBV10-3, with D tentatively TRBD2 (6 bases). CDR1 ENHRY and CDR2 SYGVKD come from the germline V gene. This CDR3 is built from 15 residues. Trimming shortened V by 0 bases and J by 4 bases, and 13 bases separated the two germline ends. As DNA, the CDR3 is TGTGCCATCAGTGAGTCCAAGCGGGCAACATACGAGCAGTACTTC. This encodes CAISESKRATYEQYF.